This T cell receptor beta chain was captured by sequencing in a study of shared clonotypes between healthy human individuals. Study-level points and caveats: Tissue TCR repertoires likely differ from these blood-only repertoires.

Researchers ran the assay at a deep level. Across several immunoSEQ plates, the genomic DNA of each subset was split evenly. Clones were sequenced by immunoSEQ multiplex PCR, and TCRdb holds only the in-frame ones, with some missing. The table shows more than 2 million clones, with approximately 94% occurring only once. Naive CD4+ cells were CD45RA-selected; the remaining cells were memory. A note on this clone: Its target is unknown.

The clonotype was recovered from a man aged 18 to 29 in good health. The sequenced material came from naive CD4+ T cells sorted from blood. The sample's subset: CD45RA+ positively selected.

This CDR3 is CASKTDRRGGEQYF. DNA for the CDR3: TGTGCCAGCAAGACGGACAGGCGAGGGGGGGAGCAGTACTTC. This sequence joins TRBV21-1 and TRBJ2-7; the DNA was not compared with TRBD1, the D call given in the table. TRBV21-1 is assigned pseudogene status. CDR3 length: 14 residues.